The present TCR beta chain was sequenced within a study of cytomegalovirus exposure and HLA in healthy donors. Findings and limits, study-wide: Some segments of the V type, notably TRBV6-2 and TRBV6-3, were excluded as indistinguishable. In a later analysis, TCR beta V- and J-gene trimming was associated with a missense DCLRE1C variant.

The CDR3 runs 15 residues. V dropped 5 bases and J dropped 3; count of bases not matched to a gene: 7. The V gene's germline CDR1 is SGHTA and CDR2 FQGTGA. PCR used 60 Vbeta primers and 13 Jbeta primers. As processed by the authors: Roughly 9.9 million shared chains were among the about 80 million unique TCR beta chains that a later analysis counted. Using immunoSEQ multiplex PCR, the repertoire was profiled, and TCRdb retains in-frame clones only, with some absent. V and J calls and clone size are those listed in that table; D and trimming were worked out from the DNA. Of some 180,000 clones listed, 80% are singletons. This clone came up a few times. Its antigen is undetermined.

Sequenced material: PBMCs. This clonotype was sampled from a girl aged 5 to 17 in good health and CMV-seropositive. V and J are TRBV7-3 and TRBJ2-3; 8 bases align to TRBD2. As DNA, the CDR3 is TGTGCCAGCAGCCTCGGGGGGGCTCCAACAGATACGCAGTATTTT. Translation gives CASSLGGAPTDTQYF.